This TCR beta chain was identified during a study of neurological immune-mediated disorders. General observations from the study: While HTLV-1-associated myelopathy showed the greatest TCR clonal expansion, multiple sclerosis showed the least, falling below healthy controls.

Sequencing of 15-18 subjects in each run yielded over 170 million TCR-beta sequences. TCRdb re-called the 5' RACE reads through MiXCR, storing one row per CDR3 protein. The sample has about 52,000 distinct CDR3 sequences, 3% to 4.5% seen once. Many counts were recorded for this clonotype. The antigen is unknown. The origin of this receptor is a man in his sixties with multiple sclerosis. Material: PBMCs.

The CDR3: CSARDPAQGLLYEQYF. Written as DNA, the CDR3 is TGCAGTGCTAGAGATCCTGCACAGGGATTACTCTACGAGCAGTACTTC. V usage is TRBV20-1 and J usage is TRBJ2-7, with a weak D call TRBD1 (6 bases). In germline, CDR1 is DFQATT, CDR2 SNEGSKA (reference sequence). With 0 bases removed from V and 3 bases from J, the gap between germline ends came to 18 bases. CDR3 size: 16 residues.